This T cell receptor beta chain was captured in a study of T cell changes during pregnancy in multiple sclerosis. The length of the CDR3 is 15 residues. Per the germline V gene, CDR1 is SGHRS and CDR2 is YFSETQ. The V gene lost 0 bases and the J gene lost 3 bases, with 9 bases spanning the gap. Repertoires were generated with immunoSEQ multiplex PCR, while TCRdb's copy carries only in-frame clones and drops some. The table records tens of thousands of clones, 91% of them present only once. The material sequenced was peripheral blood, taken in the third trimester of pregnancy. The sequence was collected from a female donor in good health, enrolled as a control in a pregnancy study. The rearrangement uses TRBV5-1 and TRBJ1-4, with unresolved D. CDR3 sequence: CASSLAGDSNEKLFF. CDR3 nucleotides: TGCGCCAGCAGCTTGGCCGGGGATTCTAATGAAAAACTGTTTTTT.